This is a list of T cell receptor beta chains from one sample in a study of blood T cell repertoires in COVID-19. This table comes from immunoSEQ multiplex PCR, and its TCRdb copy is limited to in-frame clones, with some not included. The sample has 15,000 to 20,000 clones, about 86% seen once. The sequenced sample consisted of peripheral blood. The receptor source for this set is a human donor in a cohort sampled during active COVID-19. Each CDR3 is given with its conserved first and last residue. A D gene is named only where the DNA matches it firmly. Size values are once, few and many counts, or a class for expanded clones, and some rows have none.

V: TRBV28
size: .
J: TRBJ2-4
D: .
length: 12
DNA: TGTGCCAGCAGTTTACCCGCGGACATTCAGTACTTC
CDR3: CASSLPADIQYF

V: TRBV6-1
size: few
J: TRBJ1-5
D: .
length: 15
DNA: TGTGCCAGCAGTGATATTGCGGGGAGCAATCAGCCCCAGCATTTT
CDR3: CASSDIAGSNQPQHF